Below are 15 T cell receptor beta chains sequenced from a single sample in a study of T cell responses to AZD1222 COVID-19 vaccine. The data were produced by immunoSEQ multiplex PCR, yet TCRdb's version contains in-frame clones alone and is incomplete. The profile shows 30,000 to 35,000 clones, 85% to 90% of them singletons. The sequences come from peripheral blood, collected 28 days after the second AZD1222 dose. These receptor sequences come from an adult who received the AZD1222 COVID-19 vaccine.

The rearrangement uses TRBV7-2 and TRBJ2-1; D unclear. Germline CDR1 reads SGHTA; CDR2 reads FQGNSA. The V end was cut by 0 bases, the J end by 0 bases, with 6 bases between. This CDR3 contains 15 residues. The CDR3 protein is CASSLAESSYNEQFF. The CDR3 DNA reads TGTGCCAGCAGCTTAGCAGAGAGCTCCTACAATGAGCAGTTCTTC.

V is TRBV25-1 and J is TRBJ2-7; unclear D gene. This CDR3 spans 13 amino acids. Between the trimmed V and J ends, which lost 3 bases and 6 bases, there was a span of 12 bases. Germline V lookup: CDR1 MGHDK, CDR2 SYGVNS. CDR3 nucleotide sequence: TGTGCCAGCAGTGAGTTTGTGGGCTCCGAGCAGTACTTC. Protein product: CASSEFVGSEQYF.

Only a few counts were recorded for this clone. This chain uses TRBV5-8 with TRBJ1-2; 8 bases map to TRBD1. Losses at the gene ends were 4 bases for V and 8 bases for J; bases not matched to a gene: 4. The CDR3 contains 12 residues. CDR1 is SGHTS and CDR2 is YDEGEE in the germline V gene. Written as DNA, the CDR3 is TGTGCCAGCAGCCCCTGGGACAGGGGCTACACCTTC. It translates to CASSPWDRGYTF.

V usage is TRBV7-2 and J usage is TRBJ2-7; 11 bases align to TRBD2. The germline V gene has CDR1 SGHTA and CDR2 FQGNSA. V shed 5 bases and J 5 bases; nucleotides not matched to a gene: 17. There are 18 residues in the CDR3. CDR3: CASSPDFLAGGQVHEQYF. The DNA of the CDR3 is TGTGCCAGCAGCCCCGACTTTCTAGCGGGGGGCCAAGTCCACGAGCAGTACTTC.

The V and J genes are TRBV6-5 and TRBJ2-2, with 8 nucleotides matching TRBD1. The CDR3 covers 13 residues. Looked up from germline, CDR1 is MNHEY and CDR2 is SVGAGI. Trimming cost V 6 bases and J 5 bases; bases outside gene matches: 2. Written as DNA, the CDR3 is TGTGCCAGCAGCAGGACAGGGACCGGGGAGCTGTTTTTT. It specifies CASSRTGTGELFF.

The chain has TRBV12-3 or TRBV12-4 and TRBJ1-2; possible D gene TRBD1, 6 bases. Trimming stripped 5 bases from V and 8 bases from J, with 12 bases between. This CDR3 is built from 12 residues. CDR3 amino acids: CASSLRGLGYTF. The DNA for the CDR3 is TGTGCCAGCAGTCTCAGGGGTTTAGGCTACACCTTC.

The CDR3 DNA follows: TGTGCCAGCCGAACGCTTGGCATGGGCTACACCTTC. Translation gives CASRTLGMGYTF. The rearrangement uses TRBV2 and TRBJ1-2; D gene uncertain. Germline values: CDR1 SNHLY, CDR2 FYNNEI. The CDR3 is 12 amino acids. The ends were cut back, 8 bases at V and 8 bases at J, with 15 bases in the middle.

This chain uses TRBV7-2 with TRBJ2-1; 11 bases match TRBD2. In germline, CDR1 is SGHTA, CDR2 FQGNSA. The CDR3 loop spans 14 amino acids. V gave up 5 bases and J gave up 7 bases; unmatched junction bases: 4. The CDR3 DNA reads TGTGCCAGCAGCCCGGCTAGCGGGAGGAATGAGCAGTTCTTC. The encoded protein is CASSPASGRNEQFF.

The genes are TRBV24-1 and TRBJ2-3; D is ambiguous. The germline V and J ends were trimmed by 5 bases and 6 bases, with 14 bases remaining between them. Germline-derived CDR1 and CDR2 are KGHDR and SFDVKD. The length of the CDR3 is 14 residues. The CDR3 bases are TGTGCCACCAGTGGTTCAGGTCGGTGGGATACGCAGTATTTT. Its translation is CATSGSGRWDTQYF.

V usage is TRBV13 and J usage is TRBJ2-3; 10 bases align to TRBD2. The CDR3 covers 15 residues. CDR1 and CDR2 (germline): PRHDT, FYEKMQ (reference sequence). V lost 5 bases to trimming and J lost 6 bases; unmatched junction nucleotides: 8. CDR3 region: CASSLSGGADDTQYF. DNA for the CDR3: TGTGCCAGCAGCCTCAGCGGGGGGGCCGATGATACGCAGTATTTT.

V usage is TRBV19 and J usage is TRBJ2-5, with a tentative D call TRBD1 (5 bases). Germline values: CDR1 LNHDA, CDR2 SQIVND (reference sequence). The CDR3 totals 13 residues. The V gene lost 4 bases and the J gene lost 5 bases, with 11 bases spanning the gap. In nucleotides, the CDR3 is TGTGCCAGTAGTAAGGGGCCAGGGGAGACCCAGTACTTC. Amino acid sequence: CASSKGPGETQYF.

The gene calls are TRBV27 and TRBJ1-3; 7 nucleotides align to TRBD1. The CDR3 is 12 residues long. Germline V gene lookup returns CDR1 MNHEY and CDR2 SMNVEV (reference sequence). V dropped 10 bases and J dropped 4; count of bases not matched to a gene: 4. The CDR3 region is CATKGAGNTIYF. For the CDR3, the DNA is TGTGCCACCAAGGGGGCCGGAAACACCATATATTTT.

CDR3 sequence: CASSDASGTDTQYF. DNA of the CDR3: TGCGCCAGCAGTGATGCTAGCGGAACAGATACGCAGTATTTT. This sequence joins TRBV10-1 and TRBJ2-3; 7 bases map to TRBD2. CDR1 WNHNN and CDR2 SYGVQD come from the germline V gene (reference sequence). The CDR3 runs to 14 residues. V dropped 3 bases and J dropped 3; count of bases not matched to a gene: 3.

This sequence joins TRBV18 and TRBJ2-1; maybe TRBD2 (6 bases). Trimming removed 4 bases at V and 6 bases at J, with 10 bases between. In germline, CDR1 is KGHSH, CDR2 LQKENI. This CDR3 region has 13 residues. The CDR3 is CASSHPSANEQFF. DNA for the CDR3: TGTGCCAGCTCACATCCTAGCGCCAATGAGCAGTTCTTC.

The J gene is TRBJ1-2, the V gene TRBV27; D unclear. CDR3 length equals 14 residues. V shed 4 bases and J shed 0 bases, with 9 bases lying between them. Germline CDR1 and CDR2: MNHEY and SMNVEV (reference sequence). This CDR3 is CASSSAQSNYGYTF. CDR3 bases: TGTGCCAGCAGTTCCGCGCAGTCTAACTATGGCTACACCTTC.